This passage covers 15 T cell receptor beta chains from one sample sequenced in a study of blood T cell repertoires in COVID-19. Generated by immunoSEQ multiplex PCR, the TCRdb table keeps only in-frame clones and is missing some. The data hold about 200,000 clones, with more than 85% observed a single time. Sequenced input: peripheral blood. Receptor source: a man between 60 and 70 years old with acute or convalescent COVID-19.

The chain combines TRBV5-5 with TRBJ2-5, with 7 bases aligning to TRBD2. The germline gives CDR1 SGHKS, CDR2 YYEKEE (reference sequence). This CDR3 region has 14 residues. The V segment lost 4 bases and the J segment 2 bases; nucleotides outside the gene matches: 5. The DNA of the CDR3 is TGTGCCAGCAGCCCTTGGGGGGGACAAGAGACCCAGTACTTC. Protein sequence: CASSPWGGQETQYF.

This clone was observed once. This CDR3 reads CASMGEGSRTEQETQYF. In DNA form, the CDR3 reads TGTGCCAGCATGGGGGAGGGCTCGAGGACAGAGCAAGAGACCCAGTACTTC. This chain uses TRBV2 with TRBJ2-5, with a tentative D call TRBD2 (7 bases). Germline loops: CDR1 SNHLY, CDR2 FYNNEI. This CDR3 region has 17 residues. V gave up 7 bases and J gave up 2 bases, with 23 bases separating them.

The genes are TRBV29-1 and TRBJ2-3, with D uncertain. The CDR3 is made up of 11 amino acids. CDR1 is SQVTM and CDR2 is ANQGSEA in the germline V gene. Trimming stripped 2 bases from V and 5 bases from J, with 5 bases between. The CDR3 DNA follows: TGCAGCGTTGAACTCGGAGATACGCAGTATTTT. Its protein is CSVELGDTQYF.

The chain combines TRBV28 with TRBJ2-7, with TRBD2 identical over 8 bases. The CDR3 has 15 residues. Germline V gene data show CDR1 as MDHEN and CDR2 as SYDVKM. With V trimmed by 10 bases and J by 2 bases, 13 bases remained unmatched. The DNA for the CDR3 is TGTGCCACCCAAACGGTTAGCGGGGCAACCTACGAGCAGTACTTC. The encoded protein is CATQTVSGATYEQYF.

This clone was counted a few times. CDR3 DNA sequence: TGTGCCAGCAGCTTGGGGAAAGCGGGGGGCCCCCCCGGGGAGCTGTTTTTT. It yields the protein CASSLGKAGGPPGELFF. V is TRBV7-7 and J is TRBJ2-2; TRBD2 matches 9 bases. Trimming took 3 bases from V and 6 from J; bases not matched to a gene: 11. CDR1 SSHAT and CDR2 FNYEAQ come from the germline V gene (reference sequence). There are 17 residues in the CDR3.

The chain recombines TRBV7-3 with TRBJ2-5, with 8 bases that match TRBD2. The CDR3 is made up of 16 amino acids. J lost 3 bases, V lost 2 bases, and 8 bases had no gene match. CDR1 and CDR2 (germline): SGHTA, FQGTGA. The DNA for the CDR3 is TGTGCCAGCAGCTTATTTTCCAGCGGGGGTGAAGAGACCCAGTACTTC. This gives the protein CASSLFSSGGEETQYF.

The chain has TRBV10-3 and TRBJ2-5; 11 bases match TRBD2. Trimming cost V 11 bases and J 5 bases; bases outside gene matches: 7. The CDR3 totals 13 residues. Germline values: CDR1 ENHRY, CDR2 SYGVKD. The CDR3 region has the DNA TGTGCCGCTAGCGGGGGGTCGATGGAGACCCAGTACTTC. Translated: CAASGGSMETQYF.

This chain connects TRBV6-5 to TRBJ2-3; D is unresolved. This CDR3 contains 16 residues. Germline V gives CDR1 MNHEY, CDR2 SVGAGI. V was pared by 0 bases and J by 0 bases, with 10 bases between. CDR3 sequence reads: CASSYSGATSTDTQYF. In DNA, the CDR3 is TGTGCCAGCAGTTACTCTGGAGCGACTAGCACAGATACGCAGTATTTT.

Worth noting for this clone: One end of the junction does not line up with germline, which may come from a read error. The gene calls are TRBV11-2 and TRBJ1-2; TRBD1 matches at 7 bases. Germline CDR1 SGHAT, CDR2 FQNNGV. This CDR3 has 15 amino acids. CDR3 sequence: CASTLTTGANYGYTF. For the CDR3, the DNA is TGTGCCAGCACCTTAACCACAGGGGCTAACTATGGCTACACCTTC.

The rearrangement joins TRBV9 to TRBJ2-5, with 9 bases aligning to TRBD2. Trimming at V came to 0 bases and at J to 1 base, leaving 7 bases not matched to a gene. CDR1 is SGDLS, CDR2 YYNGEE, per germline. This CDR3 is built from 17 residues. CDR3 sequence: CASSVGSLAGTQETQYF. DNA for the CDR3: TGTGCCAGCAGCGTAGGGTCCCTAGCGGGGACCCAAGAGACCCAGTACTTC.

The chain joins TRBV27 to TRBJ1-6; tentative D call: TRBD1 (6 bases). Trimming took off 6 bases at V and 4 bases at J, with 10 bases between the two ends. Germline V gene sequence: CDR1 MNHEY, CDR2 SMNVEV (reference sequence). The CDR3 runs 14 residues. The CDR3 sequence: CASRPQGYNSPLHF. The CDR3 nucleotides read TGTGCCAGCAGGCCTCAGGGGTATAATTCACCCCTCCACTTT.

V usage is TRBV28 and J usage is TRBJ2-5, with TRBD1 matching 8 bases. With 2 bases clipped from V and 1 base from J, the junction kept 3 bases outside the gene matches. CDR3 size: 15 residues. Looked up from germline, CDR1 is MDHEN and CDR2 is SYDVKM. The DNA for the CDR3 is TGTGCCAGCAGTTTACCGACAGGGGCCCAAGAGACCCAGTACTTC. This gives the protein CASSLPTGAQETQYF.

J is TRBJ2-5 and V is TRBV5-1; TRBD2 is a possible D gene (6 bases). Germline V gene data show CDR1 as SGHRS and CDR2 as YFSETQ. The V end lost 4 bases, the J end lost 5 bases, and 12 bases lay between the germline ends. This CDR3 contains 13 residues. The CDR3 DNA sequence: TGCGCCAGCAGCCCGGGAGCGAGGGAGACCCAGTACTTC. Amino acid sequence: CASSPGARETQYF.

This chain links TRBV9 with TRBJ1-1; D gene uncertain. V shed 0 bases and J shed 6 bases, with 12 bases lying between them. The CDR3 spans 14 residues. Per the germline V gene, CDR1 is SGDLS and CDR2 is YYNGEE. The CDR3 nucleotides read TGTGCCAGCAGCGTAGGTGCGGATAAGGCTGAAGCTTTCTTT. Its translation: CASSVGADKAEAFF.

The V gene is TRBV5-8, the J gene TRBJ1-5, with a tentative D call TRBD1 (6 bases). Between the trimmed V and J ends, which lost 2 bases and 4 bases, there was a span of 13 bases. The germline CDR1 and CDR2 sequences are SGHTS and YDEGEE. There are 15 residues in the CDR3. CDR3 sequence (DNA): TGTGCCAGCAGCTTAGTCGGACAGCCAAATCAGCCCCAGCATTTT. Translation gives CASSLVGQPNQPQHF.